These 7 T cell receptor beta chains came from one sample sequenced in a study of response to subunit inactivated influenza vaccine. TCRdb redid the calling of the RT-PCR reads with MiXCR, one entry per CDR3 protein. The sample lists about 780,000 distinct CDR3 sequences, approximately 17% occurring once. Sequencing used PBMCs from blood, obtained approximately 5 days after vaccination. Every receptor here comes from a man aged 50-60 years who received an inactivated influenza vaccine.

This clonotype was observed a handful of times. The chain uses TRBV7-9 and TRBJ2-2; no firm D call. The germline V gene has CDR1 SEHNR and CDR2 FQNEAQ (reference sequence). V was cut by 6 bases and J by 6 bases, with 11 bases left in between. CDR3 length: 13 amino acids. The CDR3 nucleotides read TGTGCCAGCAGACCCCAAGGTGCCGGGGAGCTGTTTTTT. Protein: CASRPQGAGELFF.

The chain combines TRBV5-5 with TRBJ2-1, with 7 bases lining up with TRBD1. J lost 2 bases, V lost 5 bases, and 13 bases had no gene match. Germline-derived CDR1 and CDR2 are SGHKS and YYEKEE (reference sequence). This CDR3 region has 17 residues. The CDR3 DNA reads TGTGCCAGCAGTTCGACGCCAACAGGGGACCCCTACAATGAGCAGTTCTTC. As protein: CASSSTPTGDPYNEQFF.

This chain links TRBV4-1 with TRBJ2-5, with a tentative D call TRBD1 (5 bases). Germline V gene lookup returns CDR1 MGHRA and CDR2 YSYEKL. V shed 0 bases and J shed 4 bases, with 12 bases lying between them. This CDR3 has 15 residues. CDR3 nucleotides: TGCGCCAGCAGCCAAGATCCCCGCAGGGCAGAGACCCAGTACTTC. Amino acid sequence: CASSQDPRRAETQYF.

Only a few counts were recorded for this clonotype. The V and J genes are TRBV30 and TRBJ1-1, with TRBD1 matching over 8 bases. Trimming cost V 7 bases and J 4 bases; bases outside gene matches: 8. The CDR3 extends over 13 amino acids. Germline CDR1 reads GTSNPN; CDR2 reads SVGIG (reference sequence). The CDR3 loop is CALAGQGGTEAFF. For the CDR3, the DNA is TGTGCCTTAGCCGGACAGGGAGGCACTGAAGCTTTCTTT.

The rearrangement uses TRBV7-2 and TRBJ2-1; D is uncertain. The CDR3 consists of 14 residues. Germline V gene data show CDR1 as SGHTA and CDR2 as FQGNSA. V was shortened by 0 bases and J by 5 bases, with 8 bases between the two germline ends. CDR3 amino acids: CASSLAYTDNEQFF. The CDR3, as DNA: TGTGCCAGCAGCTTAGCGTACACCGACAATGAGCAGTTCTTC.

In this sample, this clonotype turned up a few times. The chain combines TRBV4-2 with TRBJ1-1, with D possibly being TRBD1 (5 bases). The CDR3 is 14 residues long. V dropped 1 base and J dropped 4 bases, with 10 bases sitting between them. Germline V gene lookup returns CDR1 LGHNA and CDR2 YNFKEQ. The CDR3 loop reads CASSQVGAGTEAFF. Written as DNA, the CDR3 is TGTGCCAGCAGCCAAGTTGGGGCCGGCACTGAAGCTTTCTTT.

This clonotype was observed at least ten times. The chain joins TRBV4-2 to TRBJ2-2; no reliable D call. Per germline, CDR1 LGHNA and CDR2 YNFKEQ. The V end was cut by 8 bases, the J end by 2 bases, with 15 bases between. The CDR3 sequence is 15 residues long. The chain's CDR3 is CASGVASGNTGELFF. CDR3 DNA sequence: TGTGCCAGCGGGGTGGCTAGTGGAAACACCGGGGAGCTGTTTTTT.